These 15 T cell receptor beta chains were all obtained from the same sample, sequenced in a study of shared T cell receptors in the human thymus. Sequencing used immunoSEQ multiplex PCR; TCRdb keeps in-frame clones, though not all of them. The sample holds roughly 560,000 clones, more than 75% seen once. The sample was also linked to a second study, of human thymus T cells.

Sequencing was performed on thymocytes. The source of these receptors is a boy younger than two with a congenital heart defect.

The CDR3 DNA sequence: TGTGCCAGCAGCTTCTTCGTCCGGGACAGAAGACGGGGCGAGCAGTACTTC. It codes for CASSFFVRDRRRGEQYF. This sequence joins TRBV7-3 and TRBJ2-7; TRBD1 agrees at 7 bases. CDR3 length: 17 residues. V trimming: 3 bases; J trimming: 6 bases; junction bases outside the gene matches: 17. CDR1 is SGHTA and CDR2 is FQGTGA in the germline V gene.

CDR3 sequence reads: CASSQRLLGAGYGYTF. The DNA for the CDR3 is TGTGCCAGCAGCCAACGTCTCCTGGGCGCCGGCTATGGCTACACCTTC. The rearrangement joins TRBV7-9 to TRBJ1-2; D is unresolved. V lost 5 bases and J 4 bases, leaving 20 bases between the germline ends. CDR3 length: 16 residues. In germline, CDR1 is SEHNR, CDR2 FQNEAQ (reference sequence).

CDR3 in amino acids: CASSPTDRINTEAFF. CDR3 nucleotides: TGTGCCAGCAGTCCCACGGACAGGATCAACACTGAAGCTTTCTTT. The rearrangement links TRBV27 to TRBJ1-1; 7 bases line up with TRBD1. The length of the CDR3 is 15 residues. CDR1 MNHEY and CDR2 SMNVEV come from the germline V gene (reference sequence). The ends lost 5 bases at V and 2 bases at J; junction bases unmatched: 8.

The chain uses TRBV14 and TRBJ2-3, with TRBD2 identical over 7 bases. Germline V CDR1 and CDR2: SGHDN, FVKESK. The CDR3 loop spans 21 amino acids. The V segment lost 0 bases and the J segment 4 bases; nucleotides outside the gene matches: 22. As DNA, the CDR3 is TGTGCCAGCAGCCAAGAGCATATCCATAGAAAAGCGGGGAGGGGATCAGATACGCAGTATTTT. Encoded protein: CASSQEHIHRKAGRGSDTQYF.

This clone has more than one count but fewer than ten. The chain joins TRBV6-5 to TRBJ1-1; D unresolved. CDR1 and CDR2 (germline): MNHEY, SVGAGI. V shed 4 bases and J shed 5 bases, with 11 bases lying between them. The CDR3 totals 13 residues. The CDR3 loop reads CASSSLTGTEAFF. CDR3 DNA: TGTGCCAGCAGTTCATTGACGGGGACTGAAGCTTTCTTT.

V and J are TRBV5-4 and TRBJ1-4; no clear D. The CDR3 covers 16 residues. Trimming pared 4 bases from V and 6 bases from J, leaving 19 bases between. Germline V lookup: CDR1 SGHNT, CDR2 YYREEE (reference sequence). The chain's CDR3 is CASSPEAKGRDEKLFF. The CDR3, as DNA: TGTGCCAGCAGCCCGGAGGCCAAGGGCCGCGATGAAAAACTGTTTTTT.

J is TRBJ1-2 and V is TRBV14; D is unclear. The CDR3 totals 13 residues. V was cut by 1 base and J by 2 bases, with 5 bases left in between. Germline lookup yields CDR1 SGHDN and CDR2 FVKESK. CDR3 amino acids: CASSQAYNYGYTF. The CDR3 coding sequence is TGTGCCAGCAGCCAAGCCTACAACTATGGCTACACCTTC.

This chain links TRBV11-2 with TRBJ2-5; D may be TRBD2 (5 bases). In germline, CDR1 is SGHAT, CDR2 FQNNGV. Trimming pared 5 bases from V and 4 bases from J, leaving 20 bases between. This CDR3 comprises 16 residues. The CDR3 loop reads CASSAGHSSPPETQYF. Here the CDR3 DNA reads TGTGCCAGCAGCGCGGGCCATTCTAGCCCCCCAGAGACCCAGTACTTC.

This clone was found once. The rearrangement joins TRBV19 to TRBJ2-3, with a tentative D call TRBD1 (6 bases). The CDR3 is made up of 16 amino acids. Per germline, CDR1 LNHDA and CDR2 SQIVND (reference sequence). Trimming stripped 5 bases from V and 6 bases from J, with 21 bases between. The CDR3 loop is CASSPPGQGKGDTQYF. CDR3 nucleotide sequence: TGTGCCAGTAGTCCCCCGGGGCAGGGGAAGGGGGATACGCAGTATTTT. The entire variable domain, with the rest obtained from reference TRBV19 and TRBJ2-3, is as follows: DGGITQSPKYLFRKEGQNVTLSCEQNLNHDAMYWYRQDPGQGLRLIYYSQIVNDFQKGDIAEGYSVSREKKESFPLTVTSAQKNPTAFYLCASSPPGQGKGDTQYFGPGTRLTVL.

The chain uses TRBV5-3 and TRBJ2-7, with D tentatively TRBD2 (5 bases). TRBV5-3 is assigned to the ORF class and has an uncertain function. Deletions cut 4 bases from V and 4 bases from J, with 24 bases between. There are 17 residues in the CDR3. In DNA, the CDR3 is TGTGCCAGAAGCCCGGCGGGTGCGTGGGTGGAAACTTACGAGCAGTACTTC. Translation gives CARSPAGAWVETYEQYF.

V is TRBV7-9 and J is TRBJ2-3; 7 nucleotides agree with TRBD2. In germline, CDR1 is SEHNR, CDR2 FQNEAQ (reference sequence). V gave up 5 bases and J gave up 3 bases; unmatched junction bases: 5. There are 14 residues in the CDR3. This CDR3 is CASSRLAATDTQYF. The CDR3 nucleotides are TGTGCCAGCAGCCGTCTAGCGGCAACAGATACGCAGTATTTT.

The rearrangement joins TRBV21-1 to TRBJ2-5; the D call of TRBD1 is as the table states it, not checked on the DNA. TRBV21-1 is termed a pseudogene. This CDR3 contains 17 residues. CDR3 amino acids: CASSKVGAGGFKETQYF. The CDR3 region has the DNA TGTGCCAGCAGCAAAGTCGGGGCAGGGGGATTCAAAGAGACCCAGTACTTC.

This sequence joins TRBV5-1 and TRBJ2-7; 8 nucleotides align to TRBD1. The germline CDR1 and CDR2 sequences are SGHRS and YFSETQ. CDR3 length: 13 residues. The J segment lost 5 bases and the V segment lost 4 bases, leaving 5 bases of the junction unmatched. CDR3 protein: CASSRQGLDEQYF. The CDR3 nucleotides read TGCGCCAGCAGCCGACAGGGGTTAGACGAGCAGTACTTC.

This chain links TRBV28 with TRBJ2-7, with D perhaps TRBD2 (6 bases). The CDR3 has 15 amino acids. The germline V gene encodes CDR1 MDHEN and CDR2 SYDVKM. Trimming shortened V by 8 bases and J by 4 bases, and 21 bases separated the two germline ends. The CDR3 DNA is TGTGCCAGCTTGGCGGGAATTAGTGAAGGTTACGAGCAGTACTTC. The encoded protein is CASLAGISEGYEQYF.

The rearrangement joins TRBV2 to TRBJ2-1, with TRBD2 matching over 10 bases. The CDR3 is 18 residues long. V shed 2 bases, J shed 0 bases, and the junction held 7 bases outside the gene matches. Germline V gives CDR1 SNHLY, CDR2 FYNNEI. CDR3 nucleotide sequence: TGTGCCAGCAGTGAATGGGGACTAGCGCAAAGCTCCTACAATGAGCAGTTCTTC. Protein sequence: CASSEWGLAQSSYNEQFF.